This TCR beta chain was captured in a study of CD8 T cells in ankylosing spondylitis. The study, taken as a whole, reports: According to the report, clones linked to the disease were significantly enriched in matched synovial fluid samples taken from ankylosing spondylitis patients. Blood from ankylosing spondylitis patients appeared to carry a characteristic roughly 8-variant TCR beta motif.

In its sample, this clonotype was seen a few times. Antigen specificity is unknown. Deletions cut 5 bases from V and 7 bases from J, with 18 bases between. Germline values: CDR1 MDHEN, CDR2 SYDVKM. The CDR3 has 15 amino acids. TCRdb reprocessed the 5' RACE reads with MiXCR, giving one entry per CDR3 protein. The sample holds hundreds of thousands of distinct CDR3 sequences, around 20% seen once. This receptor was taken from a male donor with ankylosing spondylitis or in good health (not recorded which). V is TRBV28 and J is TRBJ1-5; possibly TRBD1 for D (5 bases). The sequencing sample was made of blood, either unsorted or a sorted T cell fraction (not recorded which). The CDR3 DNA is TGTGCCAGCAGTACACCCAGGGTCCCGGACCAGCCCCAGCATTTT. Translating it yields CASSTPRVPDQPQHF.